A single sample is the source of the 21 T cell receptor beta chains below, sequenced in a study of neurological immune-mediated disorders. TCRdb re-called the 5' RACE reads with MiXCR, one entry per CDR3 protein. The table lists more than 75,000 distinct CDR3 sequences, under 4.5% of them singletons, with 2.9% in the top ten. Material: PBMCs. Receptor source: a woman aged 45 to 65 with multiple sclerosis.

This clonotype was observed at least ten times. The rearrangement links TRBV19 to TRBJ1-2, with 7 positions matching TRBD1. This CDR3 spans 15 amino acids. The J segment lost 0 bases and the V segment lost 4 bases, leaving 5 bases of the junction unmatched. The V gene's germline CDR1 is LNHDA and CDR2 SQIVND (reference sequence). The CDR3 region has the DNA TGTGCCAGTAGTACCGACAGGGAACCTAACTATGGCTACACCTTC. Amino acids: CASSTDREPNYGYTF.

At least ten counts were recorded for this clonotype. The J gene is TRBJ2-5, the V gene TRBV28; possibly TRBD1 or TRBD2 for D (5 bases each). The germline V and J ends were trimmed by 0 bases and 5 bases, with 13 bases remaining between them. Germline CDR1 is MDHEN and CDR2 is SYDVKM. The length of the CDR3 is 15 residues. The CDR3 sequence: CASSLWQGEGETQYF. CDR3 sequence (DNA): TGTGCCAGCAGTTTATGGCAGGGCGAGGGGGAGACCCAGTACTTC. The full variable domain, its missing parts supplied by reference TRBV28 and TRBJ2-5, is DVKVTQSSRYLVKRTGEKVFLECVQDMDHENMFWYRQDPGLGLRLIYFSYDVKMKEKGDIPEGYSVSREKKERFSLILESASTNQTSMYLCASSLWQGEGETQYFGPGTRLLVL.

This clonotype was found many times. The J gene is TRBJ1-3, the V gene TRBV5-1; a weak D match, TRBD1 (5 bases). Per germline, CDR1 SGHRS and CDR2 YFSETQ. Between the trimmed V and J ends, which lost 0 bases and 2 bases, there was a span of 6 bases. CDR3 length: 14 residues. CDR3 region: CASSLGQPGNTIYF. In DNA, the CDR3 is TGCGCCAGCAGCTTGGGACAGCCTGGAAACACCATATATTTT.

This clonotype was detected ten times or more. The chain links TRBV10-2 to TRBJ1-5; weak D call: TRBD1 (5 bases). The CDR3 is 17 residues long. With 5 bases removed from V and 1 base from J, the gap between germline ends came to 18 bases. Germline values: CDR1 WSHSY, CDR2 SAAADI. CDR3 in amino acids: CASSHANHRGSNQPQHF. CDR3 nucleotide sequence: TGCGCCAGCAGTCACGCCAACCATCGGGGGAGCAATCAGCCCCAGCATTTT.

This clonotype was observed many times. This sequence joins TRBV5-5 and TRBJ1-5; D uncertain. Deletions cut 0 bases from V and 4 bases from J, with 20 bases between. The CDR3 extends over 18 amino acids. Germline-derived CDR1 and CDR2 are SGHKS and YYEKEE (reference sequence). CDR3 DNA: TGTGCCAGCAGCTTGGTAGGCCAAGATCTAAACCCTAATCAGCCCCAGCATTTT. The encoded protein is CASSLVGQDLNPNQPQHF.

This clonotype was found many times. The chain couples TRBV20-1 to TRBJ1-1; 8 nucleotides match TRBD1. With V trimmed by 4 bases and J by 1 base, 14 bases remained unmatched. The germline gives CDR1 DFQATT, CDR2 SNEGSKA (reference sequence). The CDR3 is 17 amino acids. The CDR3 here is CSATPGGTGRRNTEAFF. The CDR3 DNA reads TGCAGTGCTACCCCCGGGGGGACAGGAAGGAGGAACACTGAAGCTTTCTTT.

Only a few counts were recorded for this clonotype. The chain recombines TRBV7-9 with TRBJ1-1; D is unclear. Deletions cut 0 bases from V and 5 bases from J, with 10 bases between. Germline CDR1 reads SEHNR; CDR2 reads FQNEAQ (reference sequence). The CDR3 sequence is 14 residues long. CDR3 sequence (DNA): TGTGCCAGCAGCTTAGCGCTAAGAGGAACTGAAGCTTTCTTT. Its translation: CASSLALRGTEAFF. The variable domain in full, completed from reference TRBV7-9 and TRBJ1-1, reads DTGVSQNPRHKITKRGQNVTFRCDPISEHNRLYWYRQTLGQGPEFLTYFQNEAQLEKSRLLSDRFSAERPKGSFSTLEIQRTEQGDSAMYLCASSLALRGTEAFFGQGTRLTVV.

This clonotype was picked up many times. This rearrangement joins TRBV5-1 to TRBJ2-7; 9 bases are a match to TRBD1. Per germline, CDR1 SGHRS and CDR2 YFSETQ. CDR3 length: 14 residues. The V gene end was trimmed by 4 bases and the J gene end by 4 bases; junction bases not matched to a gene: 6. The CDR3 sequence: CASSVGDRVYEQYF. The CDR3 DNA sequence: TGCGCCAGCAGCGTTGGGGACAGGGTATACGAGCAGTACTTC. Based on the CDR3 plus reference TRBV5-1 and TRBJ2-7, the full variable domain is KAGVTQTPRYLIKTRGQQVTLSCSPISGHRSVSWYQQTPGQGLQFLFEYFSETQRNKGNFPGRFSGRQFSNSRSEMNVSTLELGDSALYLCASSVGDRVYEQYFGPGTRLTVT.

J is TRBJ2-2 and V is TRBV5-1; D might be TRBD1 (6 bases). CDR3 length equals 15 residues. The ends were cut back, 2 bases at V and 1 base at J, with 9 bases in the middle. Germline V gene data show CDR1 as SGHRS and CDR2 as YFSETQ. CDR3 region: CASSFETGNTGELFF. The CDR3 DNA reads TGCGCCAGCAGCTTTGAGACAGGGAACACCGGGGAGCTGTTTTTT.

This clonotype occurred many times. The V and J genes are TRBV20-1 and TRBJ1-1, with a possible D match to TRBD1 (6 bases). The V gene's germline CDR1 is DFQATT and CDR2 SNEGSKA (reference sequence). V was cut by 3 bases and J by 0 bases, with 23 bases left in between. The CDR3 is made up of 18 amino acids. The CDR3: CSARESRTGWSMNTEAFF. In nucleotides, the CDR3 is TGCAGTGCTAGGGAGTCCCGAACAGGGTGGTCCATGAACACTGAAGCTTTCTTT.

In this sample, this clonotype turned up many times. The CDR3 DNA sequence: TGTGCCAGCAGCCCCATGGCCGGGACTAGCGGGGGGTCCGGAGAGACCCAGTACTTC. As protein: CASSPMAGTSGGSGETQYF. The chain carries TRBV7-3 and TRBJ2-5; 15 nucleotides agree with TRBD2. Germline values: CDR1 SGHTA, CDR2 FQGTGA. This CDR3 comprises 19 residues. J gave up 4 bases and V 5 bases, and 14 bases lay outside the gene matches.

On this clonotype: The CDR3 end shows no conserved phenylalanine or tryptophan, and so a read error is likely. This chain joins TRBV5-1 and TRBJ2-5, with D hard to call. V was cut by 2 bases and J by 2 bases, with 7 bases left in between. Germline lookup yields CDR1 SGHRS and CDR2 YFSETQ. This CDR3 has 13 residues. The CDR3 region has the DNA TGCGCCAGCAGCTTACAAAATCAAGAGACCCAGTACGGC. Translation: CASSLQNQETQYG.

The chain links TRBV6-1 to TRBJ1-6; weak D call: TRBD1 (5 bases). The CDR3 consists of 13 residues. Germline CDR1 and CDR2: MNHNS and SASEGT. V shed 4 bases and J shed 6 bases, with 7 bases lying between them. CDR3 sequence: CASSGGINSPLHF. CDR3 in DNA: TGTGCCAGCAGTGGGGGGATTAATTCACCCCTCCACTTT.

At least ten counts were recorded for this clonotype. CDR3 loop: CASSLHTGTGSGNEQFF. The CDR3 DNA follows: TGTGCCAGCAGTCTTCACACCGGGACAGGGTCAGGGAATGAGCAGTTCTTC. This sequence joins TRBV6-6 and TRBJ2-1; 9 nucleotides align to TRBD1. The V and J ends lost 5 bases and 7 bases, in that order; junction bases with no gene match: 15. CDR1 and CDR2 from the germline V gene are MNHNY and SVGAGI (reference sequence). The CDR3 covers 17 residues.

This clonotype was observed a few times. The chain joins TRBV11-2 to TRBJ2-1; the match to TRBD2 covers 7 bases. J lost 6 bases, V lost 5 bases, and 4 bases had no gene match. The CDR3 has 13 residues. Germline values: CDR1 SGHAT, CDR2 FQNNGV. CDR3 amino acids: CASSQRGLNEQFF. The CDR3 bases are TGTGCCAGCAGCCAGCGGGGTCTCAATGAGCAGTTCTTC.

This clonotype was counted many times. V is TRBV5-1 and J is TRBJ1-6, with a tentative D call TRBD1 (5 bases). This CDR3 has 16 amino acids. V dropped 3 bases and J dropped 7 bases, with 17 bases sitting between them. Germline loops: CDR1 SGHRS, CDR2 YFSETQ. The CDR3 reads CASSYAGGGTNSPLHF. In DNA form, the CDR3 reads TGCGCCAGCAGCTATGCGGGTGGAGGGACCAATTCACCCCTCCACTTT.

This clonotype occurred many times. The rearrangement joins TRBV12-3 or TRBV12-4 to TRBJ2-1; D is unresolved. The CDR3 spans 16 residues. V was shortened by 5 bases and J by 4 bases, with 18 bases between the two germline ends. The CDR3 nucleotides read TGTGCCAGCAGTCCCCCGTTAAAAGGGTTGTACAATGAGCAGTTCTTC. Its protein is CASSPPLKGLYNEQFF.

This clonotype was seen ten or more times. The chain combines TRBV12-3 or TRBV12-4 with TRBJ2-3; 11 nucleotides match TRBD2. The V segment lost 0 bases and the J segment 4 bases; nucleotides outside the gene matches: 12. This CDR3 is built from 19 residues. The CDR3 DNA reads TGTGCCAGCAGTTTAGCATGGGCTAGCGGGGGGCGGTTGGCAGATACGCAGTATTTT. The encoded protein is CASSLAWASGGRLADTQYF.

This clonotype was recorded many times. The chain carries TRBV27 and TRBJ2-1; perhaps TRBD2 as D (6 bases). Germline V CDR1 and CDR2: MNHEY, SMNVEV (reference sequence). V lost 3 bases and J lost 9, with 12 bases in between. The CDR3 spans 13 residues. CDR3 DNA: TGTGCCAGCAGTTTTCGAACGGAGGGTGAGCAGTTCTTC. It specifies CASSFRTEGEQFF.

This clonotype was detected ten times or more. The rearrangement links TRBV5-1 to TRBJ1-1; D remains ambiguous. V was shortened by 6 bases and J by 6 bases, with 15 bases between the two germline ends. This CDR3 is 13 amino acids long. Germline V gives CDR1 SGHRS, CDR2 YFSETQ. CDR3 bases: TGCGCCAGCAAGGATAGTGGGTGGCCTGAAGCTTTCTTT. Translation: CASKDSGWPEAFF.

CDR3 in amino acids: CASSDGSRGAFF. CDR3 nucleotides: TGCGCCAGCAGCGACGGGTCAAGGGGAGCTTTCTTT. The chain is built from TRBV5-1 and TRBJ1-1; a weak D match, TRBD1 (5 bases). CDR1 SGHRS and CDR2 YFSETQ come from the germline V gene. V was shortened by 4 bases and J by 10 bases, with 14 bases between the two germline ends. The CDR3 runs 12 residues.